This is a list of T cell receptor beta chains from one sample in a study of shared clonotypes between healthy human individuals. TCRdb's copy holds only in-frame clones and misses some; the assay was immunoSEQ multiplex PCR. The data show roughly 650,000 clones, around 97% seen once. The sample comprised naive CD4+ T cells sorted from blood. Every receptor here comes from a woman in her twenties or thirties in good health. The CDR3 runs from the conserved cysteine through the conserved F or W. The order of the fields is clone size, J gene, V gene, D gene, CDR3 protein, CDR3 DNA. The D gene is left open where the match is weak. Some rows have no size entry. The others give once, few or many, or a class for an expanded clone.

. | TRBJ1-2 | TRBV6-4 | . | CAKKVCYYGYTF | TGTGCCAAGAAGGTGTGCTACTATGGCTACACCTTC
once | TRBJ2-3 | TRBV9 | . | CASSVGPGERAWDTQYF | TGTGCCAGCAGCGTAGGGCCCGGGGAGCGGGCCTGGGATACGCAGTATTTT
. | TRBJ1-1 | TRBV7-9 | . | CASSVTRDTEAFF | TGTGCCAGCAGCGTAACTAGAGATACTGAAGCTTTCTTT
. | TRBJ2-3 | TRBV19 | TRBD2 | CASSIRGGPGDTQYF | TGTGCCAGTAGTATAAGGGGAGGGCCCGGAGATACGCAGTATTTT
. | TRBJ1-1 | TRBV19 | . | CASTGDWTEAFF | TGTGCCAGTACAGGGGATTGGACTGAAGCTTTCTTT
once | TRBJ2-7 | TRBV10-2 | TRBD2 | CASRTEPGRASYEQYF | TGCGCCAGCAGGACTGAACCCGGGAGGGCCTCCTACGAGCAGTACTTC
. | TRBJ2-1 | TRBV2 | . | CASSEGTYNEQFF | TGTGCCAGCAGTGAAGGGACCTACAATGAGCAGTTCTTC
. | TRBJ2-1 | TRBV5-4 | . | CASSLLGRGYNEQFF | TGTGCCAGCAGCCTCCTTGGGCGGGGATACAATGAGCAGTTCTTC
. | TRBJ2-5 | TRBV28 | TRBD1 | CASSSRGETQYF | TGTGCCAGCAGCTCCAGGGGGGAGACCCAGTACTTC
. | TRBJ1-5 | TRBV7-2 | TRBD1 | CASSLGPGQVSNQPQHF | TGTGCCAGCAGCTTAGGACCGGGACAGGTTAGCAATCAGCCCCAGCATTTT
. | TRBJ1-5 | TRBV27 | TRBD1 | CASRPGTGGNQPQHF | TGTGCCAGCAGGCCAGGGACAGGGGGCAATCAGCCCCAGCATTTT
once | TRBJ2-7 | TRBV28 | TRBD1 | CASSPHDRGEEQYF | TGTGCCAGCAGTCCCCACGACAGGGGAGAAGAGCAGTACTTC
. | TRBJ2-4 | TRBV5-4 | TRBD2 | CASSLGTSGRNIQYF | TGTGCCAGCAGCTTGGGGACTAGCGGGCGGAACATTCAGTACTTC
. | TRBJ2-3 | TRBV28 | TRBD2 | CATNPGTSGDTQYF | TGTGCCACCAACCCCGGGACTAGCGGAGATACGCAGTATTTT
. | TRBJ2-7 | TRBV9 | . | CATPPGESSSEQYF | TGTGCCACCCCCCCCGGAGAATCCTCTTCCGAGCAGTACTTC
. | TRBJ1-1 | TRBV4-1 | TRBD1 | CASSQRRTGAWGTEAFF | TGCGCCAGCAGCCAGAGGCGGACAGGCGCTTGGGGCACTGAAGCTTTCTTT
. | TRBJ1-1 | TRBV5-1 | TRBD1 | CASTLDGTGRTEAFF | TGCGCCAGCACCCTCGATGGGACAGGGCGCACTGAAGCTTTCTTT
. | TRBJ2-1 | TRBV4-2 | . | CASSQGSGTPLYNEQFF | TGTGCCAGCAGCCAAGGGTCCGGGACCCCTCTCTACAATGAGCAGTTCTTC
. | TRBJ1-5 | TRBV28 | . | CASDTPRLNQPQHF | TGTGCCAGCGACACCCCACGGCTCAATCAGCCCCAGCATTTT
. | TRBJ1-4 | TRBV27 | . | CASSSTRATNEKLFF | TGTGCCAGCAGTTCGACACGTGCAACTAATGAAAAACTGTTTTTT
. | TRBJ2-1 | TRBV29-1 | TRBD2 | CSVEGWTSGRGGDEQFF | TGCAGCGTTGAAGGGTGGACTAGCGGGAGGGGTGGCGATGAGCAGTTCTTC
. | TRBJ1-6 | TRBV19 | . | CASSIRFRSPLHF | TGTGCCAGTAGTATCCGTTTTAGGTCACCCCTCCACTTT
. | TRBJ2-5 | TRBV19 | . | CASSLGPGETQYF | TGTGCCAGTAGTCTTGGACCAGGGGAGACCCAGTACTTC
once | TRBJ2-2 | TRBV9 | . | CATGVTHTGELFF | TGTGCAACGGGCGTAACTCACACCGGGGAGCTGTTTTTT
. | TRBJ2-2 | TRBV7-6 | TRBD2 | CASSLRLAAGELFF | TGTGCCAGCAGCTTGCGACTAGCCGCCGGGGAGCTGTTTTTT
. | TRBJ1-2 | TRBV11-2 | . | CASSSLRTYNYGYTF | TGTGCCAGCAGCTCCCTAAGGACCTATAACTATGGCTACACCTTC
. | TRBJ2-1 | TRBV7-1 | TRBD2 | CASSPSERLAGREQFF | TGTGCCAGCAGCCCTAGCGAGAGACTAGCGGGAAGGGAGCAGTTCTTC
. | TRBJ2-1 | TRBV4-1 | . | CASSLGWRSYNEQFF | TGCGCCAGCAGCCTCGGGTGGCGGTCCTACAATGAGCAGTTCTTC